These T cell receptor beta chains were read from a single sample in a study of T cell responses to AZD1222 COVID-19 vaccine. Assay used: immunoSEQ multiplex PCR; TCRdb lists only in-frame clones, some missing. In the table there are about 94,000 clones, around 90% of which are singletons. The sample consisted of peripheral blood, taken on day 0 of AZD1222 vaccination. The receptors were gathered from an adult in good health. CDR3s include the opening cysteine and the closing phenylalanine or tryptophan. The order of the fields is J gene, clone size, D gene, V gene, CDR3 DNA, CDR3 protein. D genes are given only for firm matches. The listing skips clone size in some rows; elsewhere it reads once, few, many or a size class.

TRBJ2-4 | once | NA | TRBV3-1/TRBV3-2 | TGTGCCAGCAGCGCCCCATGTAACCCAAGAGCCAAAAACATTCAGTACTTC | CASSAPCNPRAKNIQYF
TRBJ1-4 | NA | TRBD1 | TRBV12-5 | TGTGCTAGTGGTTTGGGACAGGGGGCCAATGAAAAACTGTTTTTT | CASGLGQGANEKLFF
TRBJ2-3 | NA | NA | TRBV4-1 | TGCGCCAGCAGCCAAGAGGGGGCAGGGTTCGGTACGCAGTATTTT | CASSQEGAGFGTQYF
TRBJ1-3 | few | NA | TRBV7-2 | TGTGCCAGCAGCGAAGGAAACACCATATATTTT | CASSEGNTIYF
TRBJ2-2 | NA | NA | TRBV7-9 | TGTGCCAGCAGACTAGTCGGCACCGGGGAGCTGTTTTTT | CASRLVGTGELFF
TRBJ1-2 | NA | TRBD1 | TRBV5-1 | TGCGCCAGCAGCTTTGGGACAGGGCCGAACTATGGCTACACCTTC | CASSFGTGPNYGYTF
TRBJ1-2 | NA | TRBD1 | TRBV5-8 | TGTGCCAGCAGCTTGACAGGGGGCGAAAACTATGGCTACACCTTC | CASSLTGGENYGYTF
TRBJ2-1 | NA | NA | TRBV6-5 | TGTGCCAGCACGGCGGGACCCGCGCAGTTCTTC | CASTAGPAQFF
TRBJ1-6 | NA | NA | TRBV6-5 | TGTGCCAGCAGATCGACGGGGCAGGGTTGGTCACCCCTCCACTTT | CASRSTGQGWSPLHF
TRBJ2-7 | NA | NA | TRBV5-4 | TGTGCCAGCGGCGAACCGGGACACCCCTACGAGCAGTACTTC | CASGEPGHPYEQYF
TRBJ1-5 | NA | NA | TRBV18 | TGTGCCAGCTCAGCTGGGACCCACAGGAATCAGCCCCAGCATTTT | CASSAGTHRNQPQHF
TRBJ2-7 | NA | TRBD1 | TRBV20-1 | TGCAGTGCTAGTTCAACCGGGACAGGCTCTTACGAGCAGTACTTC | CSASSTGTGSYEQYF
TRBJ1-1 | NA | NA | TRBV7-2 | TGTGCCAGCAGCTTACAGATCATGAACACTGAAGCTTTCTTT | CASSLQIMNTEAFF
TRBJ2-1 | NA | TRBD2 | TRBV10-3 | TGTGCCATCGGGAAGCGGGGGGAGACCCCCAATGAGCAGTTCTTC | CAIGKRGETPNEQFF
TRBJ2-1 | NA | NA | TRBV7-9 | TGTGCCAGCAGCTTAGACTGGGGGGATGAGCAGTTCTTC | CASSLDWGDEQFF
TRBJ1-3 | NA | NA | TRBV10-2 | TGCGCCAGCAGAGCCTCGGGGAGGGACACCATATATTTT | CASRASGRDTIYF
TRBJ2-7 | NA | NA | TRBV6-5 | TGTGCCAGCACCGGACAGTCTTTGAACGAGCAGTACTTC | CASTGQSLNEQYF
TRBJ2-3 | NA | NA | TRBV6-1 | TGTGCCAGCAGTGAAGGGCCAGGATCTAGCACAGATACGCAGTATTTT | CASSEGPGSSTDTQYF
TRBJ2-1 | NA | NA | TRBV4-1 | TGCGCCAGCAGCCAATCCTACGGCAGCTCCTACAATGAGCAGTTCTTC | CASSQSYGSSYNEQFF
TRBJ1-6 | NA | NA | TRBV23-1 | TGCGCCAGCAGTCAATCGGGGCAGGGAGGTTCACCCCTCCACTTT | CASSQSGQGGSPLHF
TRBJ1-2 | NA | TRBD1 | TRBV4-2 | TGTGCCAGCAGCCAGGGGGGACAGGGGAATGGCTACACCTTC | CASSQGGQGNGYTF
TRBJ2-1 | NA | TRBD1 | TRBV5-8 | TGTGCCAGCAGCTTGGATGGGACAGATTACAATGAGCAGTTCTTC | CASSLDGTDYNEQFF
TRBJ1-2 | once | NA | TRBV6-5 | TGTGCCAGCAGAAGAGGGGTTCTCTATGGCTACACCTTC | CASRRGVLYGYTF
TRBJ2-3 | NA | TRBD2 | TRBV11-3 | TGTGCCAGCAGCTTGGGCGGGGGGGCCGAGACAGATACGCAGTATTTT | CASSLGGGAETDTQYF
TRBJ2-1 | NA | NA | TRBV6-4 | TGTGCCAGCAGCTTATCCGACAGGAGCTCCTACAATGAGCAGTTCTTC | CASSLSDRSSYNEQFF
TRBJ1-3 | NA | NA | TRBV7-3 | TGTGCCAGCAGCTTAAATCGAGGGCCTCACGTCTCTGGAAATACCATATATTTT | CASSLNRGPHVSGNTIYF
TRBJ1-1 | NA | NA | TRBV18 | TGTGCCAGCTCACTAACACTGAACACTGAAGCTTTCTTT | CASSLTLNTEAFF
TRBJ1-4 | NA | NA | TRBV5-1 | TGCGCCAGCAGCGCCAGGACAGACTATAATGAAAAACTGTTTTTT | CASSARTDYNEKLFF
TRBJ1-6 | NA | TRBD1 | TRBV7-9 | TGTGCCAGCAGCCGGAACAGGGGAGAAAGGTCACCCCTCCACTTT | CASSRNRGERSPLHF
TRBJ2-3 | NA | NA | TRBV5-4 | TGTGCCAGCAGCCCTGCGGGCCCCAGCACAGATACGCAGTATTTT | CASSPAGPSTDTQYF
TRBJ2-1 | NA | NA | TRBV7-9 | TGTGCCAGCACCATGAGCAATGAGCAGTTCTTC | CASTMSNEQFF
TRBJ2-7 | NA | NA | TRBV19 | TGTGCCAGTAGCTCAACTAAGTTCACAGGGCTCTACGAGCAGTACTTC | CASSSTKFTGLYEQYF
TRBJ2-7 | NA | TRBD1 | TRBV5-1 | TGCGCCAGCAGTTCGGGACAGGGGAACTACGAGCAGTACTTC | CASSSGQGNYEQYF
TRBJ2-1 | NA | NA | TRBV11-2 | TGTGCCAGCGGCAACAATGAGCAGTTCTTC | CASGNNEQFF
TRBJ1-1 | once | NA | TRBV30 | TGTGCCTGGAGTGTAACCGGACAGCCTAACACTGAAGCTTTCTTT | CAWSVTGQPNTEAFF
TRBJ1-2 | NA | TRBD1 | TRBV5-1 | TGCGCCAGCAGCACGACGACAGGGGTATACTACACCTTC | CASSTTTGVYYTF
TRBJ1-5 | NA | NA | TRBV27 | TGTGCCAGCAGCCCCTTAGAGGTTATAAGCAATCAGCCCCAGCATTTT | CASSPLEVISNQPQHF
TRBJ2-3 | NA | NA | TRBV11-1 | TGTGCCAGCAGCCACCTGAGTGTGGATACGCAGTATTTT | CASSHLSVDTQYF
TRBJ1-1 | NA | NA | TRBV2 | TGTGCCAGCTCGGACTGGGAGTCCACTGAAGCTTTCTTT | CASSDWESTEAFF
TRBJ2-7 | NA | NA | TRBV5-1 | TGCGCCAGCAGCTTGGCCAGGGAGCAGTACTTC | CASSLAREQYF
TRBJ1-1 | NA | NA | TRBV28 | TGTGCCAGCAGTTTAATGGGGACTGAAGCTTTCTTT | CASSLMGTEAFF
TRBJ1-3 | NA | NA | TRBV2 | TGTGCCAGCATAGGGGGGAACTCTGGAAACACCATATATTTT | CASIGGNSGNTIYF
TRBJ2-1 | NA | TRBD2 | TRBV6-4 | TGTGCCAGCAGTGACGGGGGGGGAAATGAGCAGTTCTTC | CASSDGGGNEQFF
TRBJ2-4 | NA | TRBD2 | TRBV5-6 | TGTGCCAGCAGCCCGGGGGGGCGGGCCAAAAACATTCAGTACTTC | CASSPGGRAKNIQYF
TRBJ1-3 | once | NA | TRBV7-9 | TGTGCCAGCAGCTTAATCGCAGGGAAAAGCTCTGGAAACACCATATATTTT | CASSLIAGKSSGNTIYF
TRBJ1-1 | NA | TRBD1 | TRBV19 | TGTGCCAGTAGTTTCCCGGGACAGGGTACCCCGGCGCACTTT | CASSFPGQGTPAHF
TRBJ2-1 | NA | TRBD2 | TRBV4-1 | TGCGCCAGCAGCCAACTAGCGGGGGGGCCCTCCTACAATGAGCAGTTCTTC | CASSQLAGGPSYNEQFF
TRBJ1-2 | NA | NA | TRBV4-3 | TGCGCCAGCAGCATCGAGGTTGGTAGCTATGGCTACACCTTC | CASSIEVGSYGYTF
TRBJ1-3 | NA | NA | TRBV10-3 | TGTGCCATCAGTGAGGGTGGGACGGTCTCTGGAAACACCATATATTTT | CAISEGGTVSGNTIYF
TRBJ2-3 | NA | TRBD2 | TRBV9 | TGTGCCAGCAGCGAGTCCCTGGGGGGGACTAGCGGCACAGATACGCAGTATTTT | CASSESLGGTSGTDTQYF
TRBJ2-7 | NA | NA | TRBV5-5 | TGTGCCAGCAGCTTTTCTCGGGTCGGGGAGCAGTACTTC | CASSFSRVGEQYF
TRBJ2-3 | NA | NA | TRBV5-5 | TGTGCCAGCAGTCCGGACACAGATACGCAGTATTTT | CASSPDTDTQYF
TRBJ1-6 | NA | NA | TRBV7-3 | TGTGCCAGCAGCTTAAACAGACAAAATTCACCCCTCCACTTT | CASSLNRQNSPLHF
TRBJ2-7 | NA | NA | TRBV6-5 | TGTGCCAGCAGTTCAGGGACGGGGACCTACGAGCAGTACTTC | CASSSGTGTYEQYF
TRBJ2-3 | NA | TRBD1 | TRBV7-8 | TGTGCCAGCAGCAAAGAGGGGGCAGCCCTAGAGGGGCATACGCAGTATTTT | CASSKEGAALEGHTQYF
TRBJ2-3 | NA | NA | TRBV10-3 | TGTGCCATCACCGACAGCACAGATACGCAGTATTTT | CAITDSTDTQYF
TRBJ2-1 | NA | TRBD2 | TRBV19 | TGTGCCAGTAGTCCCTCCAGCGGGGGTTACAATGAGCAGTTCTTC | CASSPSSGGYNEQFF